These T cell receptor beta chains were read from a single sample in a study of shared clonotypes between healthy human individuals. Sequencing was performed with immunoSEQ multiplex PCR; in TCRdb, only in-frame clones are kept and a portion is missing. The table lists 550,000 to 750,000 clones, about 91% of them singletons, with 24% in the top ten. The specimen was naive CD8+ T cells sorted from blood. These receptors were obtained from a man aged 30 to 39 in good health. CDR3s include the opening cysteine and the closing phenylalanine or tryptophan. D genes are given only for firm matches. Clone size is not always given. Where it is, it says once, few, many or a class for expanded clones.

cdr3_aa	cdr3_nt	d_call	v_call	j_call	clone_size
CASSLGGREQYF	TGTGCCAGCAGCTTAGGTGGCAGGGAGCAGTACTTC	NA	TRBV5-4	TRBJ2-7	NA
CATSREAMGSYNEQFF	TGTGCCACCAGCAGAGAGGCTATGGGTTCGTACAATGAGCAGTTCTTC	NA	TRBV15	TRBJ2-1	NA
CASSRGRGETQYF	TGTGCCAGCAGCAGGGGGAGGGGAGAGACCCAGTACTTC	NA	TRBV7-6	TRBJ2-5	NA
CASSLAGSYEQYF	TGTGCCAGCAGCTTAGCGGGAAGCTACGAGCAGTACTTC	NA	TRBV7-9	TRBJ2-7	NA
CASSTKGQGPWAEAFF	TGTGCCAGCAGCACCAAGGGACAGGGCCCGTGGGCTGAAGCTTTCTTT	TRBD1	TRBV9	TRBJ1-1	NA
CASSLEGNSGNTQYF	TGTGCCAGCAGCTTAGAGGGGAACTCGGGAAATACGCAGTATTTT	NA	TRBV7-9	TRBJ2-3	NA
CASRNPGLNEQFF	TGTGCCAGCAGGAACCCCGGACTTAATGAGCAGTTCTTC	NA	TRBV7-2	TRBJ2-1	NA
CASRGKGYTF	TGTGCCAGCAGGGGGAAAGGCTACACCTTC	NA	TRBV2	TRBJ1-2	NA
CASSQEPTRRRDTQYF	TGTGCCAGCAGCCAAGAGCCGACTAGGCGAAGGGATACGCAGTATTTT	NA	TRBV14	TRBJ2-3	NA
CASSTGTQNQPQHF	TGTGCCAGCAGCACCGGGACACAAAATCAGCCCCAGCATTTT	NA	TRBV9	TRBJ1-5	NA
CASSRRVAGAGNEQFF	TGTGCCAGCAGTCGCCGGGTAGCGGGAGCGGGAAATGAGCAGTTCTTC	TRBD2	TRBV2	TRBJ2-1	once
CASSLKRRRNLQETQYF	TGTGCCAGCAGCTTGAAACGGAGACGCAACCTACAAGAGACCCAGTACTTC	NA	TRBV5-6	TRBJ2-5	NA
CASSQDVDYEQYF	TGCGCCAGCAGCCAAGATGTAGACTACGAGCAGTACTTC	NA	TRBV4-3	TRBJ2-7	NA
CASKGQPPRDPTDTQYF	TGTGCCAGTAAGGGCCAACCCCCCCGGGATCCCACAGATACGCAGTATTTT	NA	TRBV19	TRBJ2-3	NA
CASSSLAGGFTGELFF	TGTGCCAGTAGTAGTCTAGCGGGAGGGTTCACCGGGGAGCTGTTTTTT	TRBD2	TRBV19	TRBJ2-2	NA
CAWSVLGGPGELFF	TGTGCCTGGAGTGTACTAGGGGGCCCCGGGGAGCTGTTTTTT	TRBD1	TRBV30	TRBJ2-2	NA
CASSLVGGGYNEQFF	TGTGCCAGCAGCTTAGTTGGCGGAGGCTACAATGAGCAGTTCTTC	NA	TRBV7-6	TRBJ2-1	NA
CASSLFQSTGELFF	TGTGCCAGCAGCTTGTTTCAGAGCACCGGGGAGCTGTTTTTT	NA	TRBV5-4	TRBJ2-2	NA
CASSVGASGQTYEQYF	TGTGCCAGCAGCGTAGGGGCTAGCGGGCAAACCTACGAGCAGTACTTC	TRBD2	TRBV9	TRBJ2-7	NA
CASSFDRAPTDTQYF	TGTGCCAGCAGCTTCGACAGGGCCCCCACAGATACGCAGTATTTT	TRBD1	TRBV2	TRBJ2-3	NA
CASSPIAGFGNTIYF	TGTGCCAGCAGCCCGATCGCGGGATTTGGAAACACCATATATTTT	NA	TRBV14	TRBJ1-3	NA
CASSGGGKTQYF	TGTGCCAGCAGTGGGGGTGGCAAGACCCAGTACTTC	NA	TRBV27	TRBJ2-5	NA
CASSQYKRGRLGNEQFF	TGTGCCAGCAGCCAATACAAGCGCGGGAGGTTAGGCAATGAGCAGTTCTTC	TRBD2	TRBV14	TRBJ2-1	NA
CASSLAGGLDIQYF	TGTGCCAGCAGCCTAGCGGGAGGTTTAGACATTCAGTACTTC	TRBD2	TRBV11-2	TRBJ2-4	NA
CASTAGGNTEAFF	TGCGCCAGCACTGCAGGAGGGAACACTGAAGCTTTCTTT	NA	TRBV10-2	TRBJ1-1	NA
CASSEGGGRQETQYF	TGTGCCAGCAGCGAGGGCGGGGGGCGGCAGGAGACCCAGTACTTC	TRBD2	TRBV9	TRBJ2-5	once
CATSRADRVGKDGELFF	TGTGCCACCAGCAGAGCAGACAGGGTGGGAAAAGACGGGGAGCTGTTTTTT	TRBD1	TRBV15	TRBJ2-2	NA
CAIGAGSTGELFF	TGTGCCATCGGGGCCGGCTCGACCGGGGAGCTGTTTTTT	NA	TRBV10-3	TRBJ2-2	NA
CASSHPFAGASISYEQYF	TGTGCCAGCAGCCACCCGTTTGCGGGAGCTTCAATCTCCTACGAGCAGTACTTC	TRBD2	TRBV7-8	TRBJ2-7	NA
CASSYGGARGYTF	TGTGCCAGCAGTTACGGGGGGGCGCGGGGCTACACCTTC	NA	TRBV27	TRBJ1-2	NA
CTSSQGCGMAYNEQFF	TGCACCAGCAGCCAGGGGTGCGGGATGGCCTACAATGAGCAGTTCTTC	NA	TRBV1	TRBJ2-1	NA
CASSLGLEQYF	TGCGCCAGCAGCTTGGGGCTCGAGCAGTACTTC	NA	TRBV5-1	TRBJ2-7	NA
CASSVLMASQGTGELFF	TGTGCCAGCAGCGTCCTAATGGCGTCTCAGGGCACCGGGGAGCTGTTTTTT	NA	TRBV9	TRBJ2-2	NA
CASSPTSGRSQETQYF	TGTGCCAGCAGCCCGACTAGCGGGAGGTCCCAAGAGACCCAGTACTTC	TRBD2	TRBV27	TRBJ2-5	NA
CASSDGGAGGQPQHF	TGTGCCAGCAGTGATGGAGGGGCAGGGGGTCAGCCCCAGCATTTT	TRBD1	TRBV2	TRBJ1-5	NA
CASSLGLAGGPVDEQYF	TGTGCCAGCAGCCTCGGACTAGCGGGAGGGCCGGTGGACGAGCAGTACTTC	TRBD2	TRBV5-4	TRBJ2-7	NA
CASSVDTRDTIYF	TGTGCCAGCAGCGTAGATACGCGAGACACCATATATTTT	NA	TRBV9	TRBJ1-3	NA
CASSQVGDEQFF	TGCGCCAGCAGCCAAGTTGGGGATGAGCAGTTCTTC	NA	TRBV4-3	TRBJ2-1	few
CSVELAGDYEQYF	TGCAGCGTTGAGCTAGCGGGGGACTACGAGCAGTACTTC	TRBD2	TRBV29-1	TRBJ2-7	NA
CASSGDPGQAPEQYF	TGTGCCAGCAGTGGGGACCCGGGCCAGGCCCCCGAGCAGTACTTC	NA	TRBV25-1	TRBJ2-7	NA
CASSTASRRDGTYEQYF	TGTGCCAGCAGTACCGCCTCTCGGCGGGATGGAACCTACGAGCAGTACTTC	NA	TRBV11-2	TRBJ2-7	NA
CASSLEGQTNEKLFF	TGTGCCAGCAGCTTAGAGGGTCAGACTAATGAAAAACTGTTTTTT	NA	TRBV7-2	TRBJ1-4	NA
CASSSPGLAGVPANTGELFF	TGTGCCAGCAGTTCACCGGGACTAGCGGGAGTCCCAGCGAACACCGGGGAGCTGTTTTTT	TRBD2	TRBV27	TRBJ2-2	NA
CASSPTRTSFDEQFF	TGCGCCAGCAGCCCCACCCGGACTAGTTTCGATGAGCAGTTCTTC	TRBD2	TRBV4-3	TRBJ2-1	NA